This T cell receptor beta chain was identified in a study of shared clonotypes between healthy human individuals. Study findings and constraints: Naive CD4 clonotype sharing across a few donors was 5% to 6%. All-four-donor shared clonotypes had higher generation probabilities than non-shared clonotypes did.

Trimming took 1 base from V and 4 from J, leaving 17 bases between them. The germline V gene encodes CDR1 GTSNPN and CDR2 SVGIG (reference sequence). This CDR3 is 16 amino acids long. Regarding this clone: The antigen remains unidentified.

The study ran the assay at deep level. Assay: immunoSEQ multiplex PCR; the TCRdb copy retains only in-frame clones and omits some. The sample includes 980,000 or so clones, 60% to 85% of them seen just once. Sequenced sample: memory CD4+ T cells sorted from blood. The sample's subset: CD45RA-negative fraction. The rearrangement uses TRBV30 and TRBJ2-1, with D possibly matching TRBD1 (6 bases). The TCR comes from a young man in good health. The CDR3: CAWSAGALGGYNEQFF. CDR3 nucleotide sequence: TGTGCCTGGAGTGCCGGAGCTCTAGGGGGTTACAATGAGCAGTTCTTC.